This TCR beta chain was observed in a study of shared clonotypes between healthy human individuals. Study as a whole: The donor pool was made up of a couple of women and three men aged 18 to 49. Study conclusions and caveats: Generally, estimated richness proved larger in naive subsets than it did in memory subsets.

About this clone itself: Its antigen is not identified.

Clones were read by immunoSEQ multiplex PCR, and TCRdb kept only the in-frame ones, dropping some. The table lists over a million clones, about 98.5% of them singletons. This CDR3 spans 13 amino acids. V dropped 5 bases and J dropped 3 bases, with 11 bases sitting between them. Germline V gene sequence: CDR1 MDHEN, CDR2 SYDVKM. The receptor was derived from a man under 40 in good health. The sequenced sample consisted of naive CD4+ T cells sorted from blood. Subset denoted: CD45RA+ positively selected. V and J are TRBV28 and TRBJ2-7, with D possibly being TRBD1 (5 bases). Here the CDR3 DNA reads TGTGCCAGCAGTCAGGGCAAACTCTACGAGCAGTACTTC. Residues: CASSQGKLYEQYF.